Shown below are 20 T cell receptor beta chains from a single sample sequenced in a study of blood T cell repertoires in COVID-19. The assay was immunoSEQ multiplex PCR, and TCRdb's table has in-frame clones only and misses some. There are about 120,000 clones in the sample; just over 75% occur only once, and 3.8% lies in the top ten. The sequencing sample was made of peripheral blood. The source is a woman aged 80 or over with acute or convalescent COVID-19.

The genes are TRBV7-8 and TRBJ2-1, with D possibly TRBD1 on 5 matching bases. V was cut by 5 bases and J by 11 bases, with 13 bases left in between. In germline, CDR1 is SGHVS, CDR2 FQNEAQ. The length of the CDR3 is 12 residues. CDR3 amino acids: CASSLAKGKQFF. As DNA, the CDR3 is TGTGCCAGCAGCCTGGCGAAGGGGAAGCAGTTCTTC.

This clone was detected once. V usage is TRBV2 and J usage is TRBJ2-3, with TRBD2 identical over 9 bases. J lost 2 bases, V lost 6 bases, and 6 bases had no gene match. CDR1 is SNHLY, CDR2 FYNNEI, per germline. The CDR3 runs 15 residues. CDR3 sequence reads: CASSVTSGSTDTQYF. CDR3 DNA sequence: TGTGCCAGCAGCGTGACTAGCGGCTCCACAGATACGCAGTATTTT.

On this clone itself: A clone one base away is much larger, so this may be a read error. The chain is built from TRBV28 and TRBJ2-5, with 10 nucleotides matching TRBD1. This CDR3 has 14 residues. CDR1 and CDR2 (germline): MDHEN, SYDVKM. J lost 3 bases, V lost 5 bases, and 3 bases had no gene match. The CDR3 coding sequence is TGTGCCAGCAGTCCTGGACAGGGGGAAGAGACCCAGTACTTC. It is translated as CASSPGQGEETQYF. Based on the CDR3 plus reference TRBV28 and TRBJ2-5, the full variable domain is DVKVTQSSRYLVKRTGEKVFLECVQDMDHENMFWYRQDPGLGLRLIYFSYDVKMKEKGDIPEGYSVSREKKERFSLILESASTNQTSMYLCASSPGQGEETQYFGPGTRLLVL.

The rearrangement joins TRBV18 to TRBJ1-1, with TRBD1 matching over 7 bases. The CDR3 covers 14 residues. Germline-derived CDR1 and CDR2 are KGHSH and LQKENI. V was pared by 3 bases and J by 1 base, with 2 bases of the junction left unmatched. Here the CDR3 DNA reads TGTGCCAGCTCACCGGGACAGCAGAACACTGAAGCTTTCTTT. It translates to CASSPGQQNTEAFF.

This clone turned up a few times. V is TRBV20-1 and J is TRBJ2-1; 8 bases line up with TRBD2. V shed 3 bases, J shed 4 bases, and the junction held 11 bases outside the gene matches. The CDR3 has 16 amino acids. Germline values: CDR1 DFQATT, CDR2 SNEGSKA (reference sequence). For the CDR3, the DNA is TGCAGTGCTAGTTTTGCGGGAGGCATGCGGTACAATGAGCAGTTCTTC. Translated: CSASFAGGMRYNEQFF.

The J gene is TRBJ2-2, the V gene TRBV19; 8 bases fit TRBD1. V lost 6 bases, J lost 2 bases, and 5 bases stayed unmatched. The CDR3 runs to 15 residues. Germline-derived CDR1 and CDR2 are LNHDA and SQIVND (reference sequence). The DNA of the CDR3 is TGTGCCAGTAGAAAGACAGGGGTTAACACCGGGGAGCTGTTTTTT. As protein: CASRKTGVNTGELFF.

This sequence joins TRBV11-3 and TRBJ2-7; 7 bases map to TRBD1. The CDR3 sequence is 14 residues long. CDR1 is SGHNT and CDR2 is YENEEA in the germline V gene. V shed 3 bases and J 3 bases; nucleotides not matched to a gene: 5. The CDR3 bases are TGTGCCAGCAGCTTTGAGGGGGCAAACTACGAGCAGTACTTC. It encodes CASSFEGANYEQYF.

Of note for this clone: In the same sample, other DNA sequences code for this CDR3. The chain uses TRBV18 and TRBJ1-5, with D perhaps matching TRBD1 (6 bases). The CDR3 runs to 14 residues. Germline CDR1 and CDR2: KGHSH and LQKENI. V shed 3 bases and J shed 2 bases, with 8 bases lying between them. The CDR3 protein is CASSPNRGNQPQHF. The CDR3 DNA reads as TGTGCCAGCTCACCGAACAGGGGCAATCAGCCCCAGCATTTT.

CDR3 bases: TGTGCCAGCAGCCTCACGAAGGGGACAGGGGCCTACGAGCAGTACTTC. This gives the protein CASSLTKGTGAYEQYF. The chain is built from TRBV3-1 (or the pseudogene TRBV3-2) and TRBJ2-7; 10 bases are shared with TRBD1. V was pared by 4 bases and J by 2 bases, with 8 bases of the junction left unmatched. Germline V lookup: CDR1 LGHDT, CDR2 YNNKEL (reference sequence). The CDR3 spans 16 residues.

This clone showed up just a few times. This sequence joins TRBV18 and TRBJ2-1; D may be TRBD1 (7 bases). CDR1 is KGHSH, CDR2 LQKENI, per germline. Trimming left V 4 bases short and J 5 bases short, with 15 bases between. The CDR3 runs to 15 residues. The CDR3 DNA sequence: TGTGCCAGCTCACGGGAGGAGGGGGCGAACAATGAGCAGTTCTTC. This codes for CASSREEGANNEQFF.

This sequence joins TRBV7-8 and TRBJ1-5, with D perhaps TRBD1 (6 bases). Deletions cut 2 bases from V and 5 bases from J, with 7 bases between. The length of the CDR3 is 13 residues. Germline loops: CDR1 SGHVS, CDR2 FQNEAQ. The CDR3 sequence is CASSLKGDQPQHF. CDR3 bases: TGTGCCAGCAGCTTAAAGGGGGATCAGCCCCAGCATTTT.

The DNA of the CDR3 is TGTGCCAGCAGCTTGGCTAGCGGGTCGGGGTCCTACAATGAGCAGTTCTTC. This codes for CASSLASGSGSYNEQFF. This chain connects TRBV5-8 to TRBJ2-1, with 8 bases fitting TRBD2. Trimming took 0 bases from V and 1 from J; bases not matched to a gene: 6. In germline, CDR1 is SGHTS, CDR2 YDEGEE. The CDR3 runs to 17 residues.

J is TRBJ1-2 and V is TRBV10-3; D is undetermined. There are 14 residues in the CDR3. From germline, CDR1 is ENHRY and CDR2 SYGVKD. V was trimmed by 7 bases and J by 0 bases, leaving 12 bases between them. The CDR3 bases are TGTGCCATCACCTTAGATCCAACTAACTATGGCTACACCTTC. It translates to CAITLDPTNYGYTF.

The V gene is TRBV29-1, the J gene TRBJ2-7, with a tentative D call TRBD2 (6 bases). The germline V gene encodes CDR1 SQVTM and CDR2 ANQGSEA. The length of the CDR3 is 15 residues. Trimming shortened V by 3 bases and J by 4 bases, and 19 bases separated the two germline ends. CDR3 sequence: CSVDSGGGLGYEQYF. CDR3 DNA sequence: TGCAGCGTTGATTCCGGGGGTGGGCTCGGGTACGAGCAGTACTTC.

The chain uses TRBV6-2 or TRBV6-3 and TRBJ1-1; weak D call: TRBD1 (5 bases). Germline V lookup: CDR1 MNHEY, CDR2 SVGEGT. V was trimmed by 4 bases and J by 2 bases, leaving 17 bases between them. The CDR3 runs 16 residues. Here the CDR3 reads CASSSLYATANTEAFF. Here the CDR3 DNA reads TGTGCCAGCAGTTCGCTATACGCGACAGCAAACACTGAAGCTTTCTTT.

The chain has TRBV12-3 or TRBV12-4 and TRBJ1-1, with unresolved D. The CDR3 runs to 13 residues. The ends were cut back, 3 bases at V and 3 bases at J, with 8 bases in the middle. CDR3 nucleotide sequence: TGTGCCAGCAGTTTTCAGTATGACACTGAAGCTTTCTTT. It yields the protein CASSFQYDTEAFF.

This clone showed up just a few times. The chain recombines TRBV28 with TRBJ2-7, with D perhaps TRBD1 (6 bases). The V end was cut by 2 bases, the J end by 7 bases, with 15 bases between. The CDR3 has 14 residues. Germline assignment: CDR1 MDHEN and CDR2 SYDVKM. This chain's CDR3 is CASSLGTRVSEQYF. The DNA of the CDR3 is TGTGCCAGCAGTTTAGGGACAAGGGTGTCGGAGCAGTACTTC.

The gene calls are TRBV7-2 and TRBJ1-5, with 12 nucleotides matching TRBD1. Germline lookup yields CDR1 SGHTA and CDR2 FQGNSA. The CDR3 runs to 15 residues. Germline trimming cut 5 bases from V and 7 bases from J; bases unmatched to any gene: 6. The CDR3 loop is CASSLGQGAEQPQHF. The CDR3 DNA reads TGTGCCAGCAGCCTGGGACAGGGGGCGGAGCAGCCCCAGCATTTT.

The chain joins TRBV7-3 to TRBJ1-3; D perhaps matches TRBD1 (6 bases). V lost 1 base and J lost 0, with 13 bases in between. This CDR3 is built from 17 residues. Germline values: CDR1 SGHTA, CDR2 FQGTGA. CDR3 amino acids: CASSLSGGPSSGNTIYF. Written as DNA, the CDR3 is TGTGCCAGCAGCTTAAGCGGGGGGCCGTCCTCTGGAAACACCATATATTTT.

This chain uses TRBV6-2 or TRBV6-3 with TRBJ2-3, with TRBD2 identical over 7 bases. Losses at the gene ends were 5 bases for V and 3 bases for J; bases not matched to a gene: 5. This CDR3 has 14 residues. Looked up from germline, CDR1 is MNHEY and CDR2 is SVGEGT. CDR3 loop: CASSGGRITDTQYF. The DNA of the CDR3 is TGTGCCAGCAGTGGCGGGAGAATTACAGATACGCAGTATTTT.